The TCR beta chain described here comes from a study of glioma-infiltrating T cells. Using RNA template, CDR3s of TCR alpha and beta were amplified with iRepertoire arm-PCR. Input was roughly 95-450 ng of tissue mRNA or PBMC total RNA. Each CDR3 protein gets one entry after TCRdb re-called the multiplex PCR reads with MiXCR. The sample has approximately 15,000 distinct CDR3 sequences; 58% are singletons. Concerning this clonotype: Its cognate antigen is unknown. One end of the junction varies from germline; a read error may be responsible.

Germline CDR1 reads MNHEY; CDR2 reads SVGEGT. The length of the CDR3 is 17 residues. Overall study results and limits: CDR3 overlap between tissue and blood was very small. Non-neoplastic patients had below-expected tissue-blood divergence, while all gliomas exceeded expectation.

This receptor was identified in a human donor with low-grade glioma or glioblastoma, undergoing nonglioma brain surgery, or in good health (not recorded which). Sequencing was carried out using glioma tissue, nonneoplastic brain tissue, or PBMCs (not recorded which). This chain uses TRBV6-2 or TRBV6-3 with TRBJ2-5; 9 bases are shared with TRBD2. The DNA for the CDR3 is TGTGCCAGCAGTTACCTGAGTAGCGGGAGAGGTGGGGAGACCCAGTATTTC. It encodes CASSYLSSGRGGETQYF.